This T cell receptor (beta chain) was retrieved from a study of a mutant IDH1 vaccine in newly diagnosed glioma. Study background: Patients, over weeks 1, 3, 5, 7, 11, 15, 19 and 23, received a total of eight vaccinations. The start of vaccination came 4-6 weeks after radiotherapy alone, or with temozolomide cycles.

TCRdb's copy holds only in-frame clones and misses some; the assay was immunoSEQ multiplex PCR. This sample carries 30,000 to 40,000 clones, roughly 54% of them seen once, and the ten largest clones take about 10%. Time point of the sample: week 5, during vaccination. Topical imiquimod was applied with each vaccine dose, which held 300 ug of mutant IDH1 20-mer peptide. V lost 6 bases, J lost 0 bases, and 12 bases lay in between. Germline CDR1 and CDR2: SGHTA and FQGNSA. The CDR3 runs 15 residues. Concerning this clone: Antigen specificity is unknown.

The sequenced sample was PBMCs, obtained from a glioma patient whose treatment included an IDH1 peptide vaccine. The sequence derives from a woman under 30 with glioma. The chain employs TRBV7-2 and TRBJ1-3, with TRBD1 as a possible D gene (5 bases). The CDR3 region has the DNA TGTGCCAGCAGTCAGGACACCAGCTCTGGAAACACCATATATTTT. This translates into CASSQDTSSGNTIYF. Variable domain in full (rest from reference TRBV7-2 and TRBJ1-3): GAGVSQSPSNKVTEKGKDVELRCDPISGHTALYWYRQSLGQGLEFLIYFQGNSAPDKSGLPSDRFSAERTGGSVSTLTIQRTQQEDSAVYLCASSQDTSSGNTIYFGEGSWLTVV.